Included here is one T cell receptor beta chain sequence, with context. CDR3 length: 15 residues. Germline-derived CDR1 and CDR2 are SEHNR and FQNEAQ (reference sequence). The ends were cut back, 7 bases at V and 3 bases at J, with 15 bases in the middle. The data derive from a study of blood T cells in healthy people across ages. It was with a sample-barcoded 5' primer and a J-beta primer mix that a second PCR of roughly 7 to 12 cycles was run. Each TCR beta cDNA got a 12-nucleotide random molecular identifier. Via MiXCR, TCRdb re-called the 5' RACE reads, giving one row per CDR3 protein. Among more than 650,000 distinct CDR3 sequences listed, roughly 20% were seen once.

The origin of this receptor is a man between 65 and 85 years old in good health. This chain connects TRBV7-9 to TRBJ1-4; weak D call: TRBD1 (5 bases). The sample consisted of blood. CDR3 region: CASNSRGAANEKLFF. In DNA, the CDR3 is TGTGCCAGCAACTCGAGAGGGGCCGCTAATGAAAAACTGTTTTTT.